This is a list of T cell receptor beta chains from one sample in a study of human T cells and chemical hapten exposure. One entry per CDR3 protein, called by TCRdb with MiXCR from the RACE reads. The repertoire includes over 75,000 distinct CDR3 sequences, roughly 11% of them detected once, and approximately 1% sits in the top ten. This specimen was whole blood, taken in connection with sensitization to the hapten diphenylcyclopropenone (DPC). The source is a young woman with alopecia areata. Some clones in this sample may be carry-over from other donors' samples. Each CDR3 is given with its conserved first and last residue. Fields, in order: clone size, V gene, J gene, CDR3 protein. Clone sizes are given selectively: once, few, many, or a class where the clone is expanded.

size: .
V: TRBV12-3/TRBV12-4
J: TRBJ2-3
CDR3: CASRPYGSSTDTQYF

size: few
V: TRBV20-1
J: TRBJ2-1
CDR3: CSAKGTSGTYNEQFF

size: few
V: TRBV19
J: TRBJ2-4
CDR3: CASSIRETAKNIQYF

size: .
V: TRBV29-1
J: TRBJ1-1
CDR3: CRATEAFF

size: .
V: TRBV28
J: TRBJ2-3
CDR3: CASSLQGGGTDTQYF

size: many
V: TRBV4-1
J: TRBJ2-3
CDR3: CATSQGSPDTQYF

size: many
V: TRBV7-8
J: TRBJ2-5
CDR3: CASSLALLAGAVGETQYF

size: many
V: TRBV6-2/TRBV6-3
J: TRBJ2-2
CDR3: CASSYSFLAGVLTGELFF

size: .
V: TRBV19
J: TRBJ2-1
CDR3: CASSITSGGSNEQFF

size: many
V: TRBV4-2
J: TRBJ2-3
CDR3: CASSQAVDTQYF

size: .
V: TRBV7-3
J: TRBJ2-3
CDR3: CASSLTLADTQYF

size: many
V: TRBV28
J: TRBJ2-7
CDR3: CASSLQGLEEQYF

size: many
V: TRBV28
J: TRBJ2-5
CDR3: CASRSGTQETQYF

size: few
V: TRBV18
J: TRBJ1-5
CDR3: CASSSSGSNQPQHF

size: many
V: TRBV12-3/TRBV12-4
J: TRBJ1-4
CDR3: CASTLRTATNEKLFF

size: many
V: TRBV6-1
J: TRBJ2-3
CDR3: CASSEGTSGGSSTDTQYF

size: many
V: TRBV6-4
J: TRBJ2-2
CDR3: CASSDSEDTGELFF